The entry that follows covers one T cell receptor beta chain sequence. A universal primer site was incorporated via template switching, and the cDNA contained unique molecular identifiers. TCRdb reprocessed the 5' RACE reads with MiXCR, giving one entry per CDR3 protein. The sample contains some 790,000 distinct CDR3 sequences, 18% of which appear only once. The data originate from a study of identical twins. The germline V gene has CDR1 SEHNR and CDR2 FQNEAQ (reference sequence). Trimming removed 1 base from V and 4 bases from J, with 13 bases in between. The CDR3 is 15 residues long. The same specimen was also included in a second study, on T cells expressing NK-cell markers. That work contributes: Dominant NKG2C+ clonotypes in 6 or 7 donors made up 1.0-7.0% of CD8+ T cells. Several donors likewise had their CD3+CD56-NKG2C+ fraction led by these clonotypes.

This rearrangement joins TRBV7-9 to TRBJ1-2, with a tentative D call TRBD1 (6 bases). Sequencing was carried out using PBMCs. The TCR comes from a woman younger than 35 in good health. This chain's CDR3 is CASSLVRDTGYGYTF. CDR3 in DNA: TGTGCCAGCAGCTTAGTGCGGGACACAGGCTATGGCTACACCTTC.